This T cell receptor (beta chain) emerged from a study of OX40 agonist ivuxolimab in advanced cancers. The wider study: Under the entry rules, prior anti-PD-1, anti-PD-L1 or anti-CTLA-4 therapy was allowed, and around 40% had some. Broader study findings: There was clonal expansion of CD4+ and CD8+ blood T cells by week 6 at 0.1 to 3.0 mg/kg. Nonresponders, in some cases, also had low normalized T-cell clonal expansion.

The assay was immunoSEQ multiplex PCR, and TCRdb's table has in-frame clones only and misses some. The table lists tens of thousands of clones, about nine tenths of them singletons, with under 30% in the top ten. Autoimmune disease history or systemic immunosuppression led to patient exclusion. The germline V gene has CDR1 MGHRA and CDR2 YSYEKL. The CDR3 totals 14 residues. J was trimmed by 2 bases and V by 3 bases; bases with no gene match: 1. About this clone itself: Its antigen is still unknown.

The receptor comes from an adult with an advanced solid tumor such as melanoma, head and neck, liver or kidney cancer. This chain uses TRBV4-1 with TRBJ1-5, with 7 positions matching TRBD1. The sample here was CD4+ or CD8+ T cells sorted from blood, taken in a trial of the OX40 agonist ivuxolimab. Written as DNA, the CDR3 is TGCGCCAGCAGCCACGGGACAGGCAATCAGCCCCAGCATTTT. It yields the protein CASSHGTGNQPQHF.